Each of the 27 T cell receptor beta chains below was sequenced from the same sample in a study of vaccination and CD4 T cells after COVID-19. The Oncomine TCR Beta short-read assay generated sequence data from the DNA of cultured CD4+ T cells. TCRdb reprocessed the PCR reads with MiXCR, giving one entry per CDR3 protein. The sample gives about 16,000 distinct CDR3 sequences, approximately 48% of which show up once; 4.5% to 5.5% is in the top ten. The treatment: 10-day PBMC culture with coronavirus spike peptide pools or control peptides (ViraFEST assay). Antigens for these TCRs are unknown. Specimen: CD4+ T cells from blood, cultured in vitro, collected before SARS-CoV-2 vaccination. All receptors derive from a human donor who had recovered from COVID-19.

The chain uses TRBV6-1 and TRBJ1-1, with TRBD1 identical over 8 bases. V lost 6 bases and J lost 3; bases outside the gene matches: 12. The germline gives CDR1 MNHNS, CDR2 SASEGT. The CDR3 totals 16 residues. In DNA, the CDR3 is TGTGCCAGCAGGGCGGGACAGGCCAATAGGGACACTGAAGCTTTCTTT. It is translated as CASRAGQANRDTEAFF.

This clonotype was seen a few times. The gene calls are TRBV15 and TRBJ1-6, with D uncertain. Germline V gene lookup returns CDR1 LNHNV and CDR2 YYDKDF (reference sequence). The CDR3 is made up of 15 amino acids. V shed 0 bases and J shed 9 bases, with 12 bases lying between them. The CDR3 region is CATSRDRRSGSPLHF. The CDR3 DNA follows: TGTGCCACCAGCAGAGATCGGCGTTCGGGTTCACCCCTCCACTTT. The full variable domain, its missing parts supplied by reference TRBV15 and TRBJ1-6, is DAMVIQNPRYQVTQFGKPVTLSCSQTLNHNVMYWYQQKSSQAPKLLFHYYDKDFNNEADTPDNFQSRRPNTSFCFLDIRSPGLGDTAMYLCATSRDRRSGSPLHFGNGTRLTVT.

This chain links TRBV6-2 or TRBV6-3 with TRBJ1-3; D unclear. In germline, CDR1 is MNHEY, CDR2 SVGEGT. The CDR3 consists of 12 residues. V lost 4 bases and J lost 16, with 17 bases in between. The CDR3 here is CASSLGSEGSYF. Written as DNA, the CDR3 is TGTGCCAGCAGTTTGGGCTCGGAGGGTTCGTATTTT.

This clonotype has a single count. The V gene is TRBV20-1, the J gene TRBJ2-7; possibly TRBD1 or TRBD2 for D (7 bases each). This CDR3 is built from 14 residues. The V end lost 3 bases, the J end lost 7 bases, and 19 bases lay between the germline ends. Germline CDR1 and CDR2: DFQATT and SNEGSKA (reference sequence). The DNA of the CDR3 is TGCAGTGCTAGGGGAGGGGGCGGTTTCGGGGAGCAGTACTTC. Its translation is CSARGGGGFGEQYF.

V usage is TRBV6-1 and J usage is TRBJ1-6; 8 nucleotides line up with TRBD1. The germline V gene encodes CDR1 MNHNS and CDR2 SASEGT. The V segment lost 4 bases and the J segment 6 bases; nucleotides outside the gene matches: 5. The CDR3 sequence is 15 residues long. CDR3 amino acids: CASSVSGQANSPLHF. The CDR3 coding sequence is TGTGCCAGCAGTGTCTCGGGACAGGCTAATTCACCCCTCCACTTT.

This sequence joins TRBV5-1 and TRBJ2-3, with 9 nucleotides matching TRBD1. CDR3 length equals 16 residues. Germline V CDR1 and CDR2: SGHRS, YFSETQ. The J segment lost 3 bases and the V segment lost 3 bases, leaving 8 bases of the junction unmatched. For the CDR3, the DNA is TGCGCCAGCAGCTCAACACCGGGACAGGGAACAGATACGCAGTATTTT. This sequence encodes CASSSTPGQGTDTQYF.

V gene TRBV20-1 combines with J gene TRBJ1-5; D call uncertain. The V end was cut by 6 bases, the J end by 5 bases, with 14 bases between. Germline CDR1 and CDR2: DFQATT and SNEGSKA (reference sequence). There are 13 residues in the CDR3. The CDR3 protein is CSANYYKDQPQHF. DNA of the CDR3: TGCAGTGCCAATTATTACAAGGATCAGCCCCAGCATTTT.

The chain employs TRBV7-6 and TRBJ1-5; 7 bases agree with TRBD1. The CDR3 has 13 residues. Germline lookup yields CDR1 SGHVS and CDR2 FNYEAQ. V lost 4 bases, J lost 5 bases, and 2 bases stayed unmatched. CDR3 protein: CASSSDRDQPQHF. Here the CDR3 DNA reads TGTGCCAGCAGCTCCGACAGGGATCAGCCCCAGCATTTT. Complete variable domain (other parts from reference TRBV7-6 and TRBJ1-5): GAGVSQSPRYKVTKRGQDVALRCDPISGHVSLYWYRQALGQGPEFLTYFNYEAQQDKSGLPNDRFSAERPEGSISTLTIQRTEQRDSAMYRCASSSDRDQPQHFGDGTRLSIL.

J is TRBJ2-7 and V is TRBV27; 7 nucleotides match TRBD1. Germline-derived CDR1 and CDR2 are MNHEY and SMNVEV (reference sequence). This CDR3 has 16 amino acids. J was trimmed by 4 bases and V by 6 bases; bases with no gene match: 15. This CDR3 reads CASSLVTGTVMYEQYF. Written as DNA, the CDR3 is TGTGCCAGCAGCCTTGTGACCGGGACAGTTATGTACGAGCAGTACTTC.

V and J are TRBV6-5 and TRBJ2-3, with D tentatively TRBD1 (6 bases). V gave up 0 bases and J gave up 9 bases, with 13 bases separating them. The length of the CDR3 is 14 residues. CDR1 and CDR2 from the germline V gene are MNHEY and SVGAGI. CDR3 coding DNA: TGTGCCAGCAGTTACTCGGGACACGCCAACACGCAGTATTTT. It codes for CASSYSGHANTQYF.

This chain links TRBV15 with TRBJ1-1, with D maybe TRBD1 (5 bases). V lost 1 base and J lost 4, with 7 bases in between. The germline gives CDR1 LNHNV, CDR2 YYDKDF (reference sequence). CDR3 length: 13 residues. Here the CDR3 reads CATSRAGLTEAFF. CDR3 DNA sequence: TGTGCCACCAGCAGAGCAGGGCTCACTGAAGCTTTCTTT.

This chain links TRBV11-2 with TRBJ1-1; D is uncertain. Germline CDR1 reads SGHAT; CDR2 reads FQNNGV. This CDR3 region has 13 residues. Trimming left V 5 bases short and J 5 bases short, with 12 bases between. CDR3 sequence: CASSMGVGTEAFF. In DNA form, the CDR3 reads TGTGCCAGCAGCATGGGAGTTGGGACTGAAGCTTTCTTT.

The chain joins TRBV6-5 to TRBJ2-2; a possible D gene is TRBD2 (5 bases). Germline CDR1 is MNHEY and CDR2 is SVGAGI. CDR3 length: 16 amino acids. V was cut by 0 bases and J by 5 bases, with 13 bases left in between. The CDR3, as DNA: TGTGCCAGCAGTTACTCTCCCTACCGGGAAACCGGGGAGCTGTTTTTT. Its protein product is CASSYSPYRETGELFF.

In its sample, this clonotype was seen a few times. The CDR3 spells CSASKSGETQYF. In DNA, the CDR3 is TGCAGTGCTTCGAAAAGTGGAGAGACCCAGTACTTC. This chain links TRBV20-1 with TRBJ2-5; D gene uncertain. There are 12 residues in the CDR3. V was trimmed by 5 bases and J by 4 bases, leaving 11 bases between them. Germline CDR1 and CDR2: DFQATT and SNEGSKA (reference sequence).

This clonotype was counted between two and nine times. The chain links TRBV6-1 to TRBJ1-1; D is possibly TRBD1 (5 bases). Trimming took off 0 bases at V and 5 bases at J, with 13 bases between the two ends. The CDR3 extends over 15 amino acids. Germline lookup yields CDR1 MNHNS and CDR2 SASEGT. The CDR3: CASSEASGLGTEAFF. CDR3 nucleotides: TGTGCCAGCAGTGAAGCGTCGGGGCTTGGGACTGAAGCTTTCTTT.

This clonotype was detected only a few times. CDR3 nucleotides: TGCAGTGCTAGAGGCGACAGGGACACTGAAGCTTTCTTT. Translation gives CSARGDRDTEAFF. This chain links TRBV20-1 with TRBJ1-1, with 7 bases fitting TRBD1. The V gene's germline CDR1 is DFQATT and CDR2 SNEGSKA (reference sequence). The CDR3 is made up of 13 amino acids. With V trimmed by 1 base and J by 3 bases, 2 bases remained unmatched.

The chain recombines TRBV4-2 with TRBJ1-1, with TRBD1 identical over 7 bases. V dropped 3 bases and J dropped 8; count of bases not matched to a gene: 15. Germline loops: CDR1 LGHNA, CDR2 YNFKEQ. CDR3 length: 16 residues. CDR3 protein: CASSQDPTGTVLEAFF. The CDR3 DNA sequence: TGTGCCAGCAGCCAGGACCCAACCGGGACAGTCTTAGAAGCTTTCTTT.

The V call is TRBV27, the J call TRBJ1-6, with 10 bases lining up with TRBD1. The CDR3 sequence is 15 residues long. Trimming cost V 5 bases and J 9 bases; bases outside gene matches: 7. CDR1 MNHEY and CDR2 SMNVEV come from the germline V gene (reference sequence). CDR3 sequence: CASSLRQGAGSPLHF. In DNA form, the CDR3 reads TGTGCCAGCAGTCTCAGACAGGGGGCCGGTTCACCCCTCCACTTT.

The chain recombines TRBV30 with TRBJ1-1, with D possibly matching TRBD1 (5 bases). CDR1 and CDR2 from the germline V gene are GTSNPN and SVGIG (reference sequence). The CDR3 length is 12 residues. V was cut by 5 bases and J by 1 base, with 8 bases left in between. The chain's CDR3 is CAWDRPNTEAFF. In DNA, the CDR3 is TGTGCCTGGGACAGACCGAACACTGAAGCTTTCTTT.

The rearrangement joins TRBV20-1 to TRBJ1-2; D not certain. Trimming shortened V by 0 bases and J by 7 bases, and 9 bases separated the two germline ends. CDR3 length: 12 amino acids. CDR1 and CDR2 from the germline V gene are DFQATT and SNEGSKA (reference sequence). The CDR3 is CSARDRGVGYTF. The DNA of the CDR3 is TGCAGTGCTAGAGATCGTGGGGTTGGCTACACCTTC.

The rearrangement uses TRBV19 and TRBJ2-2; no clear D gene. The germline V and J ends were trimmed by 6 bases and 7 bases, with 9 bases remaining between them. Looked up from germline, CDR1 is LNHDA and CDR2 is SQIVND (reference sequence). The CDR3 extends over 12 amino acids. CDR3 coding DNA: TGTGCCAGTAGGGTCCTAGACGGGGAGCTGTTTTTT. This encodes CASRVLDGELFF.

The rearrangement joins TRBV27 to TRBJ1-5, with D possibly TRBD1 on 5 matching bases. Germline lookup yields CDR1 MNHEY and CDR2 SMNVEV (reference sequence). Deletions cut 0 bases from V and 7 bases from J, with 13 bases between. The CDR3 sequence is 15 residues long. This chain's CDR3 is CASSLSGTTNQPQHF. CDR3 nucleotide sequence: TGTGCCAGCAGTTTATCCGGGACGACAAACCAGCCCCAGCATTTT.

The rearrangement links TRBV2 to TRBJ2-3, with unresolved D. Germline assignment: CDR1 SNHLY and CDR2 FYNNEI. The V end lost 4 bases, the J end lost 3 bases, and 14 bases lay between the germline ends. The CDR3 sequence is 15 residues long. The CDR3 protein is CASSGTPLGTDTQYF. The CDR3 coding sequence is TGTGCCAGCAGTGGAACACCCTTAGGAACAGATACGCAGTATTTT.

The V and J genes are TRBV5-4 and TRBJ2-5, with 8 bases identical to TRBD1. The CDR3 length is 16 residues. Trimming at V came to 4 bases and at J to 7 bases, leaving 15 bases not matched to a gene. Germline-derived CDR1 and CDR2 are SGHNT and YYREEE (reference sequence). The DNA for the CDR3 is TGTGCCAGCAGCCCCGGACAGGGTAGTTATCAGGGGACCCAGTACTTC. Protein product: CASSPGQGSYQGTQYF.

The chain has TRBV7-2 and TRBJ1-3; D uncertain. CDR1 is SGHTA, CDR2 FQGNSA, per germline. This CDR3 has 15 amino acids. Trimming removed 4 bases from V and 2 bases from J, with 12 bases in between. CDR3 protein: CASSSRVGAGNTIYF. CDR3 bases: TGTGCCAGCAGCTCGAGGGTTGGGGCTGGAAACACCATATATTTT.

This clonotype was counted a few times. The genes are TRBV24-1 and TRBJ2-1; the D gene is possibly TRBD1 (6 bases). V lost 9 bases and J 5 bases, leaving 13 bases between the germline ends. The CDR3 runs to 13 residues. CDR1 is KGHDR, CDR2 SFDVKD, per germline. The CDR3 bases are TGTGCCACCTCTACCCCAGGGGACAATGAGCAGTTCTTC. Protein product: CATSTPGDNEQFF.

The chain carries TRBV27 and TRBJ1-5; the D is unclear. CDR1 MNHEY and CDR2 SMNVEV come from the germline V gene (reference sequence). V was clipped by 5 bases and J by 1 base, with 18 bases between them. The CDR3 is made up of 17 amino acids. CDR3 region: CASSPRGVARSNQPQHF. In nucleotides, the CDR3 is TGTGCCAGCAGTCCCCGCGGGGTGGCTAGAAGCAATCAGCCCCAGCATTTT.